This T cell receptor (beta chain) stems from a study of T cell repertoires in cytomegalovirus infection. V gave up 2 bases and J gave up 1 base, with 26 bases separating them. The CDR3 length is 20 residues. TCRdb reprocessed the reads via MiXCR and lists one record per CDR3 protein. The repertoire holds about 310,000 distinct CDR3 sequences, with around 25% as singletons. Turning to this clonotype: As yet, its antigen is unknown.

This sample comprised cultured PBMCs, obtained from culture after CMV antigen stimulation. The chain joins TRBV23-1 to TRBJ2-5; the D gene is possibly TRBD1 (6 bases). TRBV23-1 is an ORF for which the function is uncertain. The source of this sequence is a human donor in good health (CMV status not recorded). Some clones in this sample may be carry-over from other donors' samples. In DNA, the CDR3 is TGCGCCAGCAGTCAAGGCTACAGGGCAGGGTCATCCTTTACCCAAGAGACCCAGTACTTC. Protein product: CASSQGYRAGSSFTQETQYF.